These T cell receptor beta chains were read from a single sample in a study of blood T cell repertoires in COVID-19. Using immunoSEQ multiplex PCR, the repertoire was profiled, and TCRdb retains in-frame clones only, with some absent. The sample includes around 110,000 clones, more than 75% of them seen just once. Sequencing was carried out using peripheral blood. The receptors here all came from a man between 65 and 85 years old with acute or convalescent COVID-19. Both conserved end residues are part of each CDR3. Each record gives: CDR3 length, J gene, clone size, D gene, V gene, CDR3 DNA, CDR3 protein. A D gene is named only where the DNA matches it firmly. Only some rows state a clone size, as once, few, many or a class for expanded clones.

CDR3 length: 14; J gene: TRBJ1-1; clone size: .; D gene: TRBD1; V gene: TRBV28; CDR3 DNA: TGTGCCAGCAGTCCCCGACAGGGCTGGACTGAAGCTTTCTTT; CDR3 protein: CASSPRQGWTEAFF
CDR3 length: 14; J gene: TRBJ1-6; clone size: .; D gene: .; V gene: TRBV19; CDR3 DNA: TGTGCCAGTAGCCGATGGGACACTAATTCACCCCTCCACTTT; CDR3 protein: CASSRWDTNSPLHF
CDR3 length: 16; J gene: TRBJ2-1; clone size: .; D gene: TRBD2; V gene: TRBV3-1/TRBV3-2; CDR3 DNA: TGTGCCAGCAGCCGCCTACTAGCGGGGGGGCCTAATGAGCAGTTCTTC; CDR3 protein: CASSRLLAGGPNEQFF
CDR3 length: 16; J gene: TRBJ2-7; clone size: .; D gene: TRBD1; V gene: TRBV18; CDR3 DNA: TGTGCCAGCTCACCTCGGACAGGGGTAGAAGCCTACGAGCAGTACTTC; CDR3 protein: CASSPRTGVEAYEQYF
CDR3 length: 15; J gene: TRBJ1-5; clone size: .; D gene: .; V gene: TRBV5-1; CDR3 DNA: TGCGCCAGCAGCTTTGGGACAAATAGCAATCAGCCCCAGCATTTT; CDR3 protein: CASSFGTNSNQPQHF
CDR3 length: 15; J gene: TRBJ2-7; clone size: .; D gene: TRBD1; V gene: TRBV5-1; CDR3 DNA: TGCGCCAGCAGCTTGGAGGACAGGGGGATCTACGAGCAGTACTTC; CDR3 protein: CASSLEDRGIYEQYF
CDR3 length: 16; J gene: TRBJ2-2; clone size: once; D gene: .; V gene: TRBV5-1; CDR3 DNA: TGCGCCAGCAGCCCAGGGCTAGCGCCGAACACCGGGGAGCTGTTTTTT; CDR3 protein: CASSPGLAPNTGELFF
CDR3 length: 17; J gene: TRBJ2-3; clone size: .; D gene: .; V gene: TRBV4-2; CDR3 DNA: TGTGCCAGCAGCCAAGATAACTCTTTACGGAGCACAGATACGCAGTATTTT; CDR3 protein: CASSQDNSLRSTDTQYF
CDR3 length: 13; J gene: TRBJ1-3; clone size: .; D gene: .; V gene: TRBV2; CDR3 DNA: TGTGCCAGCAGGAGCGGCTCTGGAAACACCATATATTTT; CDR3 protein: CASRSGSGNTIYF
CDR3 length: 14; J gene: TRBJ1-4; clone size: .; D gene: .; V gene: TRBV27; CDR3 DNA: TGTGCCAGCAGCCTAGCCGGAATTAATGAAAAACTGTTTTTT; CDR3 protein: CASSLAGINEKLFF
CDR3 length: 15; J gene: TRBJ2-6; clone size: once; D gene: .; V gene: TRBV5-1; CDR3 DNA: TGCGCCAGCAGCTTGGAGGGGTCGGGGGCCAACGTCCTGACTTTC; CDR3 protein: CASSLEGSGANVLTF
CDR3 length: 11; J gene: TRBJ1-1; clone size: .; D gene: .; V gene: TRBV3-1/TRBV3-2; CDR3 DNA: TGTGCCAGCTGCGACAGGAGTGAAGCTTTCTTT; CDR3 protein: CASCDRSEAFF
CDR3 length: 12; J gene: TRBJ1-1; clone size: .; D gene: .; V gene: TRBV3-1/TRBV3-2; CDR3 DNA: TGTGCCAGCAGCCGTATCAACACTGAAGCTTTCTTT; CDR3 protein: CASSRINTEAFF
CDR3 length: 17; J gene: TRBJ2-3; clone size: .; D gene: TRBD1; V gene: TRBV19; CDR3 DNA: TGTGCCAGTAGTATTATGTCAGGGGGATCCCGCACAGATACGCAGTATTTT; CDR3 protein: CASSIMSGGSRTDTQYF
CDR3 length: 13; J gene: TRBJ1-2; clone size: .; D gene: .; V gene: TRBV9; CDR3 DNA: TGTGCCAGCAGCAGGACAGCCAACTATGGCTACACCTTC; CDR3 protein: CASSRTANYGYTF
CDR3 length: 17; J gene: TRBJ2-6; clone size: .; D gene: TRBD1; V gene: TRBV9; CDR3 DNA: TGTGCCAGCAGCTTAACAGGGGTCTTCTCTGGGGCCAACGTCCTGACTTTC; CDR3 protein: CASSLTGVFSGANVLTF
CDR3 length: 13; J gene: TRBJ2-2; clone size: .; D gene: TRBD2; V gene: TRBV7-3; CDR3 DNA: TGTGCCGTCCCAGGGAGGGACACCGGGGAGCTGTTTTTT; CDR3 protein: CAVPGRDTGELFF
CDR3 length: 13; J gene: TRBJ1-1; clone size: .; D gene: TRBD1; V gene: TRBV29-1; CDR3 DNA: TGCAGCGTTGCGGGACAGGGGTTTTCCGAAGCTTTCTTT; CDR3 protein: CSVAGQGFSEAFF
CDR3 length: 16; J gene: TRBJ2-2; clone size: .; D gene: .; V gene: TRBV24-1; CDR3 DNA: TGTGCCACCAGTGACCTTACCCCGGGATTGGGCGGGGAGCTGTTTTTT; CDR3 protein: CATSDLTPGLGGELFF
CDR3 length: 14; J gene: TRBJ2-5; clone size: .; D gene: .; V gene: TRBV5-4; CDR3 DNA: TGTGCCAGCAGCTTGAAGTCAGACGGGGAGACCCAGTACTTC; CDR3 protein: CASSLKSDGETQYF
CDR3 length: 14; J gene: TRBJ2-7; clone size: .; D gene: TRBD2; V gene: TRBV6-5; CDR3 DNA: TGTGCCAGCAGCGCTAGCGGACTCTTCTACGAGCAGTACTTC; CDR3 protein: CASSASGLFYEQYF
CDR3 length: 13; J gene: TRBJ1-1; clone size: .; D gene: .; V gene: TRBV29-1; CDR3 DNA: TGCAGCGTTAAAGCAGGGGCGAGCACTGAAGCTTTCTTT; CDR3 protein: CSVKAGASTEAFF
CDR3 length: 13; J gene: TRBJ2-7; clone size: .; D gene: .; V gene: TRBV6-5; CDR3 DNA: TGTGCCAGCAGTTACTCGAAGGGGTACGAGCAGTACTTC; CDR3 protein: CASSYSKGYEQYF
CDR3 length: 13; J gene: TRBJ2-7; clone size: few; D gene: TRBD2; V gene: TRBV29-1; CDR3 DNA: TGCAGCGTTGAAGGGACTAGCGGGTTTGGGCAGTACTTC; CDR3 protein: CSVEGTSGFGQYF
CDR3 length: 13; J gene: TRBJ2-1; clone size: .; D gene: .; V gene: TRBV19; CDR3 DNA: TGTGCCAGTTCGGACAGCAACTACAATGAGCAGTTCTTC; CDR3 protein: CASSDSNYNEQFF
CDR3 length: 14; J gene: TRBJ2-3; clone size: few; D gene: .; V gene: TRBV18; CDR3 DNA: TGTGCCAGCTCACCCTCACACACCACAGATACGCAGTATTTT; CDR3 protein: CASSPSHTTDTQYF
CDR3 length: 16; J gene: TRBJ2-2; clone size: .; D gene: .; V gene: TRBV5-1; CDR3 DNA: TGCGCCAGCAGCTTGGTCGGGACAACGAACACCGGGGAGCTGTTTTTT; CDR3 protein: CASSLVGTTNTGELFF
CDR3 length: 15; J gene: TRBJ1-3; clone size: many; D gene: .; V gene: TRBV4-1; CDR3 DNA: TGCGCCAGCAGCCCGGACAGCCTCTCTGGAAACACCATATATTTT; CDR3 protein: CASSPDSLSGNTIYF
CDR3 length: 14; J gene: TRBJ2-3; clone size: .; D gene: TRBD1; V gene: TRBV10-1; CDR3 DNA: TGCGCCAGCTCGGGACAGGGGTCTCGGGATACGCAGTATTTT; CDR3 protein: CASSGQGSRDTQYF
CDR3 length: 13; J gene: TRBJ1-2; clone size: .; D gene: TRBD1; V gene: TRBV2; CDR3 DNA: TGTGCCAGCAGTGGGGGGACAGGGAATGGCTACACCTTC; CDR3 protein: CASSGGTGNGYTF
CDR3 length: 16; J gene: TRBJ2-4; clone size: .; D gene: .; V gene: TRBV5-1; CDR3 DNA: TGCGCCAGCAGCCCCCGGACAGACCTAGCCAAAAACATTCAGTACTTC; CDR3 protein: CASSPRTDLAKNIQYF
CDR3 length: 16; J gene: TRBJ1-5; clone size: few; D gene: TRBD1; V gene: TRBV4-2; CDR3 DNA: TGTGCCAGCAGCCAAGATATGGGACAGTCGTATCAGCCCCAGCATTTT; CDR3 protein: CASSQDMGQSYQPQHF
CDR3 length: 14; J gene: TRBJ1-3; clone size: .; D gene: .; V gene: TRBV6-5; CDR3 DNA: TGTGCCAGCACCTCCGGACAGTCTGGAAACACCATATATTTT; CDR3 protein: CASTSGQSGNTIYF
CDR3 length: 14; J gene: TRBJ2-2; clone size: .; D gene: .; V gene: TRBV2; CDR3 DNA: TGTGCCAGCAGTCGAACAGACAACACCGGGGAGCTGTTTTTT; CDR3 protein: CASSRTDNTGELFF
CDR3 length: 17; J gene: TRBJ1-2; clone size: .; D gene: TRBD1; V gene: TRBV19; CDR3 DNA: TGTGCCAGTAGTCCACCCCCTAACCCAAACAGGGGCTATGGCTACACCTTC; CDR3 protein: CASSPPPNPNRGYGYTF
CDR3 length: 14; J gene: TRBJ2-6; clone size: .; D gene: .; V gene: TRBV28; CDR3 DNA: TGTGCCAGCAGTTTACGTACTGGGGCCAACGTCCTGACTTTC; CDR3 protein: CASSLRTGANVLTF
CDR3 length: 17; J gene: TRBJ2-1; clone size: .; D gene: TRBD2; V gene: TRBV15; CDR3 DNA: TGTGCCACCAGCAGAGCCGCCGGCGGGAGGTCCTACAATGAGCAGTTCTTC; CDR3 protein: CATSRAAGGRSYNEQFF
CDR3 length: 14; J gene: TRBJ1-4; clone size: .; D gene: TRBD1; V gene: TRBV5-1; CDR3 DNA: TGCGCCAGCAGCGTACCCGGGACAGGGGAAAAACTGTTTTTT; CDR3 protein: CASSVPGTGEKLFF
CDR3 length: 11; J gene: TRBJ1-1; clone size: .; D gene: .; V gene: TRBV28; CDR3 DNA: TGTGCCAGCAGTTCCCGCACTGAAGCTTTCTTT; CDR3 protein: CASSSRTEAFF
CDR3 length: 15; J gene: TRBJ1-1; clone size: .; D gene: .; V gene: TRBV19; CDR3 DNA: TGTGCCAGTAGTTCTTGGGCGCCACCGAACACTGAAGCTTTCTTT; CDR3 protein: CASSSWAPPNTEAFF
CDR3 length: 14; J gene: TRBJ1-1; clone size: .; D gene: TRBD1; V gene: TRBV10-3; CDR3 DNA: TGTGCCATCAGACTCGGGACAGGATCCACTGAAGCTTTCTTT; CDR3 protein: CAIRLGTGSTEAFF
CDR3 length: 15; J gene: TRBJ1-4; clone size: .; D gene: TRBD1; V gene: TRBV3-1/TRBV3-2; CDR3 DNA: TGTGCCAGCAGCGGCGCGACAGGGGGAAGTGAAAAACTGTTTTTT; CDR3 protein: CASSGATGGSEKLFF
CDR3 length: 16; J gene: TRBJ2-3; clone size: .; D gene: TRBD1; V gene: TRBV10-1; CDR3 DNA: TGCGCCAGCAGTGAGATACAGACAGGGGGTTTGGATACGCAGTATTTT; CDR3 protein: CASSEIQTGGLDTQYF
CDR3 length: 14; J gene: TRBJ2-7; clone size: .; D gene: TRBD2; V gene: TRBV5-8; CDR3 DNA: TGTGCCAGCAGCCGGGAAAATAGCGGGAACGAGCAGTACTTC; CDR3 protein: CASSRENSGNEQYF